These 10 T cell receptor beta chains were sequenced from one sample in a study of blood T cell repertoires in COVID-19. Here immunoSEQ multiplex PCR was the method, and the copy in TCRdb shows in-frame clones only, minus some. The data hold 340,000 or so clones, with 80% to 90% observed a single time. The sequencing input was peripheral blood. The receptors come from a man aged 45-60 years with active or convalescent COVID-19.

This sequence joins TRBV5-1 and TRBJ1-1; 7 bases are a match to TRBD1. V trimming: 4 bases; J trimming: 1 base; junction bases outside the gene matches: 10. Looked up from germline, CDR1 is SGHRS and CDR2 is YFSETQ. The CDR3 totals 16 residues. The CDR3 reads CASSPGTALGNTEAFF. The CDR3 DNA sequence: TGCGCCAGCAGCCCTGGGACAGCCCTTGGGAACACTGAAGCTTTCTTT.

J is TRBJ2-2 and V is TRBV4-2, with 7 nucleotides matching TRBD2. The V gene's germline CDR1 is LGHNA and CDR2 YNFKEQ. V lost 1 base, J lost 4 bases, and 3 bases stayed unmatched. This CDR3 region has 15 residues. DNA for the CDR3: TGTGCCAGCAGCCAAGGCGGCGGGAGCACCGGGGAGCTGTTTTTT. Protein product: CASSQGGGSTGELFF.

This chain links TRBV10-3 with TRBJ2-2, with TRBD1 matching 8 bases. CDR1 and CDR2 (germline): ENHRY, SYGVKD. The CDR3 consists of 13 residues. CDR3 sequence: CAASQGVGGELFF. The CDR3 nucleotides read TGTGCGGCATCACAGGGGGTGGGCGGGGAGCTGTTTTTT.

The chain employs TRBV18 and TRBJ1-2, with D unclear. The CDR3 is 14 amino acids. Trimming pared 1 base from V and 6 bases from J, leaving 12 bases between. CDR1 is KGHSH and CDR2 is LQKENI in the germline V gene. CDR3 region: CASSPREGSNGYTF. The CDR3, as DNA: TGTGCCAGCTCACCACGGGAGGGAAGCAATGGCTACACCTTC.

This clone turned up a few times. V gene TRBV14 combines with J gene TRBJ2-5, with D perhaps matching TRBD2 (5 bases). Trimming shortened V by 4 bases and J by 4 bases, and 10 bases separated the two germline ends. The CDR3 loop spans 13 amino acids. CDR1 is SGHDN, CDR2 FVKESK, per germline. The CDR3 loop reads CASSRVEGETQYF. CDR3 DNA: TGTGCCAGCAGCCGAGTTGAGGGAGAGACCCAGTACTTC. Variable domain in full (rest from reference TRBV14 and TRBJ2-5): EAGVTQFPSHSVIEKGQTVTLRCDPISGHDNLYWYRRVMGKEIKFLLHFVKESKQDESGMPNNRFLAERTGGTYSTLKVQPAELEDSGVYFCASSRVEGETQYFGPGTRLLVL.

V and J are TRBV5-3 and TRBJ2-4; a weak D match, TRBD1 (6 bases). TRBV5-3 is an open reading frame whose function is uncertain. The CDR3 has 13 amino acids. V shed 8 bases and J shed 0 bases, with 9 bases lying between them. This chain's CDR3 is CASPQGAKNIQYF. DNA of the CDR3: TGTGCCAGCCCACAGGGAGCCAAAAACATTCAGTACTTC.

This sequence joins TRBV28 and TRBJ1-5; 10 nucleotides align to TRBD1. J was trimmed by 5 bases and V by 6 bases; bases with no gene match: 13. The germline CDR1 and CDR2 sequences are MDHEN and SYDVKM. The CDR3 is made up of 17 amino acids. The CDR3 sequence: CASSPPGTGVADQPQHF. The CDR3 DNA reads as TGTGCCAGCAGCCCCCCCGGGACAGGGGTAGCGGATCAGCCCCAGCATTTT.

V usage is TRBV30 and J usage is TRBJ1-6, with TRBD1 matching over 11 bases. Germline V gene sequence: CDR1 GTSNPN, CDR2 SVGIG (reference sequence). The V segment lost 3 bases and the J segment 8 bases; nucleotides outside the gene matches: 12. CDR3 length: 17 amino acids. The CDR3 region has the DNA TGTGCCTGGAGCCCCGGCTGGGGGACAGGGGGTGATTCACCCCTCCACTTT. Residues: CAWSPGWGTGGDSPLHF.

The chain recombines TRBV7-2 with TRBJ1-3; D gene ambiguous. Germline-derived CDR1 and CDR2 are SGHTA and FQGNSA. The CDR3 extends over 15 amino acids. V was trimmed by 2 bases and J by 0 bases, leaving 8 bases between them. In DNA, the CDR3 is TGTGCCAGCAGCTTACAGTCCAGCTCTGGAAACACCATATATTTT. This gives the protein CASSLQSSSGNTIYF.

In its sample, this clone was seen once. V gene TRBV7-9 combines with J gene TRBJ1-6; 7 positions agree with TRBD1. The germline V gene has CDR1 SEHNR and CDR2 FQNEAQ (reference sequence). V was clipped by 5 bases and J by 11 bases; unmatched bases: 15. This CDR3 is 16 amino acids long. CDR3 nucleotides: TGTGCCAGCAGCGCCCAACAGGGGTCGAAGGGGGCACCCCTCCACTTT. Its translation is CASSAQQGSKGAPLHF.